The 13 T cell receptor beta chains given below trace back to one sample, sequenced in a study of monozygotic twins with cystic fibrosis. Profiled with immunoSEQ multiplex PCR; TCRdb holds only in-frame clones, not every one. The table includes around 30,000 clones, more than 85% detected once. The sequenced sample was blood. The receptors stem from a girl aged 2 to 9 with cystic fibrosis.

The chain uses TRBV10-3 and TRBJ1-2, with D uncertain. This CDR3 comprises 13 residues. With 6 bases removed from V and 5 bases from J, the gap between germline ends came to 13 bases. Germline V CDR1 and CDR2: ENHRY, SYGVKD. CDR3 protein: CAIRSYAGYGYTF. The DNA of the CDR3 is TGTGCCATCAGGAGCTACGCCGGATATGGCTACACCTTC.

The sample holds one count of this clone. J is TRBJ2-5 and V is TRBV9, with 14 bases matching TRBD2. After removal of 4 bases from V and 2 bases from J, the junction contained 4 bases not matched to a gene. The germline V gene encodes CDR1 SGDLS and CDR2 YYNGEE. This CDR3 is 16 amino acids long. CDR3 region: CASSPGTSGGQETQYF. CDR3 nucleotides: TGTGCCAGCAGCCCAGGGACTAGCGGGGGTCAAGAGACCCAGTACTTC. The whole variable domain, filled in from reference TRBV9 and TRBJ2-5, reads DSGVTQTPKHLITATGQRVTLRCSPRSGDLSVYWYQQSLDQGLQFLIQYYNGEERAKGNILERFSAQQFPDLHSELNLSSLELGDSALYFCASSPGTSGGQETQYFGPGTRLLVL.

The rearrangement joins TRBV7-8 to TRBJ1-2; TRBD1 might be the D (5 bases). The germline gives CDR1 SGHVS, CDR2 FQNEAQ. V was shortened by 5 bases and J by 0 bases, with 13 bases between the two germline ends. The CDR3 is 15 residues long. CDR3 sequence reads: CASSPARAANYGYTF. In DNA form, the CDR3 reads TGTGCCAGCAGCCCCGCCAGGGCGGCTAACTATGGCTACACCTTC. Full variable domain (missing parts from reference TRBV7-8 and TRBJ1-2): GAGVSQSPRYKVAKRGQDVALRCDPISGHVSLFWYQQALGQGPEFLTYFQNEAQLDKSGLPSDRFFAERPEGSVSTLKIQRTQQEDSAVYLCASSPARAANYGYTFGSGTRLTVV.

The chain joins TRBV5-1 to TRBJ2-1; unclear D gene. Per germline, CDR1 SGHRS and CDR2 YFSETQ. V lost 0 bases to trimming and J lost 5 bases, with 6 bases between them. This CDR3 has 13 amino acids. In DNA, the CDR3 is TGCGCCAGCAGCTTGGGTCCTGACAATGAGCAGTTCTTC. It codes for CASSLGPDNEQFF.

The chain carries TRBV7-7 and TRBJ2-7, with no clear D. V lost 1 base and J 2 bases, leaving 12 bases between the germline ends. CDR1 is SSHAT, CDR2 FNYEAQ, per germline (reference sequence). This CDR3 region has 15 residues. CDR3 sequence (DNA): TGTGCCAGCAGCTTAGGGGTAGGGAAAACCTACGAGCAGTACTTC. This encodes CASSLGVGKTYEQYF. The full variable domain, in which reference TRBV7-7 and TRBJ2-7 provide the parts outside the CDR3, is GAGVSQSPRYKVTKRGQDVTLRCDPISSHATLYWYQQALGQGPEFLTYFNYEAQPDKSGLPSDRFSAERPEGSISTLTIQRTEQRDSAMYRCASSLGVGKTYEQYFGPGTRLTVT.

The gene calls are TRBV11-2 and TRBJ1-6, with D possibly matching TRBD1 (5 bases). Trimming removed 5 bases from V and 8 bases from J, with 16 bases in between. CDR1 is SGHAT and CDR2 is FQNNGV in the germline V gene. This CDR3 is 15 amino acids long. CDR3 bases: TGTGCCAGCAGCAACCGGGACCCGAACGATTCACCCCTCCACTTT. Protein: CASSNRDPNDSPLHF.

This chain links TRBV7-2 with TRBJ2-1, with 10 nucleotides matching TRBD1. This CDR3 region has 18 residues. Germline V gene data show CDR1 as SGHTA and CDR2 as FQGNSA. V was pared by 5 bases and J by 7 bases, with 17 bases of the junction left unmatched. The CDR3 region has the DNA TGTGCCAGCAGCCCCCGGGACAGGGGTCAGATCGGGGGGAATGAGCAGTTCTTC. This encodes CASSPRDRGQIGGNEQFF.

A single count supports this clone. The rearrangement links TRBV4-1 to TRBJ1-6, with D possibly being TRBD1 (5 bases). This CDR3 is built from 17 residues. The V end was cut by 0 bases, the J end by 6 bases, with 15 bases between. Germline-derived CDR1 and CDR2 are MGHRA and YSYEKL. In DNA form, the CDR3 reads TGCGCCAGCAGCCAAGAAAACGGGCGGGGCGTTAATTCACCCCTCCACTTT. Protein: CASSQENGRGVNSPLHF.

The chain carries TRBV6-6 and TRBJ1-5; 8 positions match TRBD1. CDR3 length: 15 residues. J gave up 3 bases and V 4 bases, and 5 bases lay outside the gene matches. Germline CDR1 is MNHNY and CDR2 is SVGAGI (reference sequence). The CDR3 bases are TGTGCCAGCAGTTCCTCAGGGGGCCTCAATCAGCCCCAGCATTTT. It specifies CASSSSGGLNQPQHF.

This chain joins TRBV29-1 and TRBJ1-1; possibly TRBD1 for D (6 bases). V was cut by 4 bases and J by 3 bases, with 12 bases left in between. Germline V gives CDR1 SQVTM, CDR2 ANQGSEA. This CDR3 is built from 13 residues. Here the CDR3 DNA reads TGCAGCGTTGTAGGGGGGACCGACACTGAAGCTTTCTTT. Translating gives CSVVGGTDTEAFF. Full variable domain (outside the CDR3, taken from reference TRBV29-1 and TRBJ1-1): SAVISQKPSRDICQRGTSLTIQCQVDSQVTMMFWYRQQPGQSLTLIATANQGSEATYESGFVIDKFPISRPNLTFSTLTVSNMSPEDSSIYLCSVVGGTDTEAFFGQGTRLTVV.

This chain joins TRBV28 and TRBJ2-5; TRBD2 matches 10 bases. CDR1 and CDR2 (germline): MDHEN, SYDVKM. Trimming cost V 6 bases and J 2 bases; bases outside gene matches: 9. The CDR3 runs 16 residues. The CDR3 DNA reads TGTGCCAGCAGCCCCCTAGCGGGGGCCGAACAAGAGACCCAGTACTTC. Protein sequence: CASSPLAGAEQETQYF.

The CDR3 spells CASSSLGLRAGELFF. CDR3 DNA sequence: TGTGCCAGCAGTTCCTTGGGACTACGCGCCGGGGAGCTGTTTTTT. The rearrangement joins TRBV6-5 to TRBJ2-2; 7 positions match TRBD2. This CDR3 is built from 15 residues. Germline CDR1 and CDR2: MNHEY and SVGAGI. V shed 4 bases, J shed 6 bases, and the junction held 8 bases outside the gene matches.

The chain's CDR3 is CAWRTGVYGYTF. The CDR3 DNA follows: TGTGCCTGGAGGACAGGGGTCTATGGCTACACCTTC. V and J are TRBV30 and TRBJ1-2; 8 bases are shared with TRBD1. Germline V gene lookup returns CDR1 GTSNPN and CDR2 SVGIG (reference sequence). The trim removed 3 bases at V and 4 bases at J, leaving 1 base unmatched. The CDR3 contains 12 residues.